This TCR beta chain was captured in a study of shared clonotypes between healthy human individuals. For the study at large: Two female and a few male donors aged 18 to 49 were enrolled. General study findings and limits: Clonotype sharing among the donors was expected to vary with sequencing depth.

Donation came from healthy HIV-negative adults that had no recent acute infections or vaccinations. Germline-derived CDR1 and CDR2 are SGHRS and YFSETQ. CDR3 length equals 19 residues. The ends lost 2 bases at V and 2 bases at J; junction bases unmatched: 16. The genomic DNA of each subset was split evenly across several immunoSEQ plates. The data were produced by immunoSEQ multiplex PCR, yet TCRdb's version contains in-frame clones alone and is incomplete. This table holds around 720,000 clones, around 73% found once. Of note for this clone: Antigen unknown.

This TCR was recovered from a woman in her twenties or thirties in good health. This sequence joins TRBV5-1 and TRBJ2-7; 10 nucleotides align to TRBD2. The specimen sequenced was memory CD4+ T cells sorted from blood. Stated subset: CD45RA-negative fraction. CDR3 in DNA: TGCGCCAGCAGCTTTAAAAAGGGGGCTAGCGGGAGACCCGCCTACGAGCAGTACTTC. Residues: CASSFKKGASGRPAYEQYF. The full variable domain, rest sourced from reference TRBV5-1 and TRBJ2-7, is KAGVTQTPRYLIKTRGQQVTLSCSPISGHRSVSWYQQTPGQGLQFLFEYFSETQRNKGNFPGRFSGRQFSNSRSEMNVSTLELGDSALYLCASSFKKGASGRPAYEQYFGPGTRLTVT.